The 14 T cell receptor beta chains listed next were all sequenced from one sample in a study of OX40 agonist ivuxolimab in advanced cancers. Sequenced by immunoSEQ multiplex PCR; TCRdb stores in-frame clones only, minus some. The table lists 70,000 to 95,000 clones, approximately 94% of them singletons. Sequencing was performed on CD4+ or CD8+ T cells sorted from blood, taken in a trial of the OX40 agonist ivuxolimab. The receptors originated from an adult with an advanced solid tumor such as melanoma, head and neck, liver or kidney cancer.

CDR3 region: CASSLSGGHYFYEQYF. The CDR3, as DNA: TGTGCCAGCAGCTTAAGTGGAGGACATTACTTCTACGAGCAGTACTTC. The chain joins TRBV7-2 to TRBJ2-7, with D perhaps given as TRBD1 or TRBD2 (5 bases each). Per the germline V gene, CDR1 is SGHTA and CDR2 is FQGNSA. Trimming removed 2 bases from V and 3 bases from J, with 17 bases in between. This CDR3 has 16 residues.

The CDR3 DNA follows: TGTGCCAGCAGTTTCAGGGGCGGGAATTACTATGGCTACACCTTC. Protein product: CASSFRGGNYYGYTF. The chain uses TRBV27 and TRBJ1-2, with D possibly being TRBD1 (6 bases). The CDR3 extends over 15 amino acids. Per the germline V gene, CDR1 is MNHEY and CDR2 is SMNVEV (reference sequence). V lost 3 bases, J lost 3 bases, and 14 bases lay in between.

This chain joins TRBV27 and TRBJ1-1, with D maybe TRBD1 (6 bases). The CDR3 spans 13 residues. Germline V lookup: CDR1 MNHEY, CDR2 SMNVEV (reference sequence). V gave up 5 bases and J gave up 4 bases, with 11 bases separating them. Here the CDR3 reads CASSQGLGTEAFF. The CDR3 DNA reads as TGTGCCAGCAGTCAGGGGTTAGGCACTGAAGCTTTCTTT.

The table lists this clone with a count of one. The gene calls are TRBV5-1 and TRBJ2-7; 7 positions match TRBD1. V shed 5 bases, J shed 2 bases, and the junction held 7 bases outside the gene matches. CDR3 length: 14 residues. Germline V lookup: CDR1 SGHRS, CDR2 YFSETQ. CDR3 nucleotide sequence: TGCGCCAGCAGGGATACAGGGGCCCCCTACGAGCAGTACTTC. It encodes CASRDTGAPYEQYF.

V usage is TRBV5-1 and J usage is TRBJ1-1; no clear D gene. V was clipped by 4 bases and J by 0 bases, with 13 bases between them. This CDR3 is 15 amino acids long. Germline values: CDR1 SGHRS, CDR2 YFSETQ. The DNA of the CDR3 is TGCGCCAGCAGCAAAATCGACGGAATGAACACTGAAGCTTTCTTT. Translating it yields CASSKIDGMNTEAFF.

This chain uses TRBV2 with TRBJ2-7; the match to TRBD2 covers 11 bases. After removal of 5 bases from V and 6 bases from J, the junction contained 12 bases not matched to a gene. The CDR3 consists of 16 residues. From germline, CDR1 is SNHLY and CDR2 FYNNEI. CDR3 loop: CASSYSSGGTTAEQYF. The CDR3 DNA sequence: TGTGCCAGCAGTTATTCTAGCGGGGGGACCACCGCCGAGCAGTACTTC.

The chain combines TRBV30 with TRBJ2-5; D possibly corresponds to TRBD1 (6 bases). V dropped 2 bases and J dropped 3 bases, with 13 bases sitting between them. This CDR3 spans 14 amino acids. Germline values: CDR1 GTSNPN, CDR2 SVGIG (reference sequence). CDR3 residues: CAWSPTRGKETQYF. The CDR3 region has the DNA TGTGCCTGGAGTCCCACAAGGGGGAAAGAGACCCAGTACTTC.

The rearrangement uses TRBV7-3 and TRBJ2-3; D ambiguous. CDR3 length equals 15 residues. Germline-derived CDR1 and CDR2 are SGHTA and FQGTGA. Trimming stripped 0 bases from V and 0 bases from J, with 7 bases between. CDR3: CASSLTGSSTDTQYF. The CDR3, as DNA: TGTGCCAGCAGCTTAACGGGCAGCAGCACAGATACGCAGTATTTT.

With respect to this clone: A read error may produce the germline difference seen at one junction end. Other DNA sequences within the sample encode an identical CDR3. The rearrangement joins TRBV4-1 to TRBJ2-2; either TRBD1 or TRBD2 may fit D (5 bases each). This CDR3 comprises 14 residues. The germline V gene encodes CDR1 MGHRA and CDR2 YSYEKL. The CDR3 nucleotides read TGCGCCAGCAGTCAAGCGACGGGGCTGTGGGAGCTGTTTTTT. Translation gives CASSQATGLWELFF.

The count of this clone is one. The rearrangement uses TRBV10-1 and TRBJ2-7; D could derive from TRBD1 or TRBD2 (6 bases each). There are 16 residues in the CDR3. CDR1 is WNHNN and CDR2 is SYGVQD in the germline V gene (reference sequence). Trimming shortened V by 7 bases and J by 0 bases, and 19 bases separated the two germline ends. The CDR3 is CASINDSRGLSYEQYF. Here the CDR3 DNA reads TGCGCCAGCATTAATGATTCCAGGGGACTCTCCTACGAGCAGTACTTC.

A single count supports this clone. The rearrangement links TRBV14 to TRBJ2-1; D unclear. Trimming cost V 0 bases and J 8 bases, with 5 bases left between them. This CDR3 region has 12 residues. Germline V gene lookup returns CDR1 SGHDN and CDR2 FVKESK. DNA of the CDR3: TGTGCCAGCAGCCAAGAGGGCTATGAGCAGTTCTTC. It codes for CASSQEGYEQFF.

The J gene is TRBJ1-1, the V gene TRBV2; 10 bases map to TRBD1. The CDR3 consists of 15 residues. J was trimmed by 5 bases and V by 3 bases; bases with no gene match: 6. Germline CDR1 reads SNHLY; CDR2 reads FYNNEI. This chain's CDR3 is CASSERDRGRTEAFF. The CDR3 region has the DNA TGTGCCAGCAGTGAGAGGGACAGGGGCAGGACTGAAGCTTTCTTT. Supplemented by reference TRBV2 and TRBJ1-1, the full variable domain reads EPEVTQTPSHQVTQMGQEVILRCVPISNHLYFYWYRQILGQKVEFLVSFYNNEISEKSEIFDDQFSVERPDGSNFTLKIRSTKLEDSAMYFCASSERDRGRTEAFFGQGTRLTVV.

CDR3 sequence: CASSLAPGGFDEQYF. DNA of the CDR3: TGCGCCAGCAGCTTGGCGCCTGGGGGTTTCGACGAGCAGTACTTC. This chain links TRBV5-1 with TRBJ2-7; D could derive from TRBD1 or TRBD2 (5 bases each). The CDR3 extends over 15 amino acids. The germline V gene encodes CDR1 SGHRS and CDR2 YFSETQ. The V end was cut by 0 bases, the J end by 5 bases, with 15 bases between.

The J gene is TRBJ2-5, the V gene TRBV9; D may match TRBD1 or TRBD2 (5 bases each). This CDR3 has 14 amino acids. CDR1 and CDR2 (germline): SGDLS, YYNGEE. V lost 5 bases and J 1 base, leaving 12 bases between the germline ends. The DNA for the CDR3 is TGTGCCAGCAGTTCTCCGGGGCTCCAAGAGACCCAGTACTTC. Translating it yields CASSSPGLQETQYF.